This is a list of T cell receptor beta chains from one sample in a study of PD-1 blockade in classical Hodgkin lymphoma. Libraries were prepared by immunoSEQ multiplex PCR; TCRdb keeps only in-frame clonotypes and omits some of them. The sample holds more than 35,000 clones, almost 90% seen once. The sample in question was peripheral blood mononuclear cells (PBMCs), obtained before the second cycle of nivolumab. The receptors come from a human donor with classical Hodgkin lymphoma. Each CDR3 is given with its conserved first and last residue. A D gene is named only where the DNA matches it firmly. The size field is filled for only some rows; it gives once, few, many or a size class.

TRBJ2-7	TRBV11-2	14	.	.	CASSLVQISYEQYF	TGTGCCAGCAGCTTAGTACAGATCTCCTACGAGCAGTACTTC
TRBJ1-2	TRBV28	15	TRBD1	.	CASSPLRGTNYGYTF	TGTGCCAGCAGTCCACTCAGGGGGACTAACTATGGCTACACCTTC
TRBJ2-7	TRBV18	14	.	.	CASSTADGSYEQYF	TGTGCCAGCTCGACGGCGGACGGATCATACGAGCAGTACTTC
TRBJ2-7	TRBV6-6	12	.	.	CASSIQGYEQYF	TGTGCCAGCAGCATACAGGGCTACGAGCAGTACTTC
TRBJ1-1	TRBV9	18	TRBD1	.	CASSVFEGGTGADTEAFF	TGTGCCAGCAGCGTATTCGAAGGGGGGACAGGGGCCGACACTGAAGCTTTCTTT
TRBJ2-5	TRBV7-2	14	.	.	CASSLQGGQETQYF	TGTGCCAGCAGCTTACAGGGGGGTCAAGAGACCCAGTACTTC
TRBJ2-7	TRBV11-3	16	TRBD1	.	CASSWEDRGGLYEQYF	TGTGCCAGCAGCTGGGAGGACAGGGGAGGACTCTACGAGCAGTACTTC
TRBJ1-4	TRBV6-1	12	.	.	CASSVGREKLFF	TGTGCCAGCAGTGTCGGGCGTGAAAAACTGTTTTTT
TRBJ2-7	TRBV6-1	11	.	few	CASTRGQEQYF	TGTGCCAGCACTAGAGGACAAGAGCAGTACTTC
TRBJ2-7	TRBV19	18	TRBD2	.	CASSIIAGGLARTYEQYF	TGTGCCAGTAGTATCATAGCGGGAGGGCTTGCGAGGACCTACGAGCAGTACTTC
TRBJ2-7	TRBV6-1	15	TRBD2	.	CASSAPGTRGYEQYF	TGTGCCAGCAGTGCCCCCGGGACTAGGGGCTACGAGCAGTACTTC
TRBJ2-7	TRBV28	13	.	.	CASSYGELNEQYF	TGTGCCAGCAGTTATGGGGAGCTGAACGAGCAGTACTTC
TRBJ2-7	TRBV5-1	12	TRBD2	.	CASRREGYEQYF	TGCGCCAGCAGGCGGGAGGGCTACGAGCAGTACTTC
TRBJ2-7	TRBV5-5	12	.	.	CASSFYSYEQYF	TGTGCCAGCAGCTTCTACAGCTACGAGCAGTACTTC
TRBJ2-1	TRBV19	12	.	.	CASRRGNNEQFF	TGTGCCAGTAGACGCGGGAACAATGAGCAGTTCTTC
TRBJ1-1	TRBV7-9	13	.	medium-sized	CASTPFESPEAFF	TGTGCCAGCACGCCTTTTGAGAGCCCTGAAGCTTTCTTT
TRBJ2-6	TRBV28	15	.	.	CASSPKLSGANVLTF	TGTGCCAGCAGTCCAAAACTCTCTGGGGCCAACGTCCTGACTTTC
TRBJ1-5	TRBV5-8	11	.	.	CASSPYQPQHF	TGTGCCAGCAGCCCGTATCAGCCCCAGCATTTT
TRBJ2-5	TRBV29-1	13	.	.	CSANGHFQETQYF	TGCAGCGCCAACGGACACTTCCAAGAGACCCAGTACTTC
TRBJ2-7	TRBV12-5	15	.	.	CASGLTTGRTYEQYF	TGTGCTAGTGGTTTGACGACCGGACGAACCTACGAGCAGTACTTC
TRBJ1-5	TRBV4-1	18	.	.	CASSLTNGPRGFEQPQHF	TGCGCCAGCAGCCTCACTAATGGGCCAAGAGGTTTTGAGCAGCCCCAGCATTTT
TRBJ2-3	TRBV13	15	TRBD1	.	CASSFTGQITDTQYF	TGTGCCAGCAGCTTCACGGGACAGATCACCGATACGCAGTATTTT
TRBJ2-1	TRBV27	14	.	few	CASSFGPINNEQFF	TGTGCCAGCAGTTTCGGTCCCATTAACAATGAGCAGTTCTTC
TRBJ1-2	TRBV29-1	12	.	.	CSVEGGDGGYTF	TGCAGCGTTGAAGGGGGGGATGGTGGCTACACCTTC
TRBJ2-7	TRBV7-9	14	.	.	CASSPPLGEYEQYF	TGTGCCAGCAGCCCACCATTGGGGGAGTACGAGCAGTACTTC
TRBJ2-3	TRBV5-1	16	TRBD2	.	CASSSLAGTSTDTQYF	TGCGCCAGCAGCTCTCTAGCGGGAACTAGCACAGATACGCAGTATTTT
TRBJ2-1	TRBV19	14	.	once	CASSKLGSYNEQFF	TGTGCCAGTAGTAAGCTTGGGTCCTACAATGAGCAGTTCTTC
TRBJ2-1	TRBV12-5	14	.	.	CASGSRGSYNEQFF	TGTGCTAGTGGTTCTCGAGGGTCCTACAATGAGCAGTTCTTC
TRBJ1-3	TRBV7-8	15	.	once	CASSLGRNSGNTIYF	TGTGCCAGCAGCTTAGGGCGTAACTCTGGAAACACCATATATTTT
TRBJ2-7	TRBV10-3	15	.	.	CAISDLNLASYEQYF	TGTGCCATCAGTGATCTCAACCTAGCCTCCTACGAGCAGTACTTC
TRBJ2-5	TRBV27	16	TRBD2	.	CASSLLRTSGKETQYF	TGTGCCAGCAGTTTACTCCGGACTAGCGGGAAAGAGACCCAGTACTTC
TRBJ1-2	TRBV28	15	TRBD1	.	CASSLVGRGLSGYTF	TGTGCCAGCAGTTTAGTGGGGAGGGGGCTCTCTGGCTACACCTTC
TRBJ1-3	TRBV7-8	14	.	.	CASSLHGAGNTIYF	TGTGCCAGCAGCTTACATGGAGCTGGAAACACCATATATTTT
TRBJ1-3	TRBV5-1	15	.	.	CASSLQPESGNTIYF	TGCGCCAGCAGCTTGCAGCCCGAATCTGGAAACACCATATATTTT
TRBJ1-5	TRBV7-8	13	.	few	CASSLGLDQPQHF	TGTGCCAGCAGCTTGGGGTTGGATCAGCCCCAGCATTTT
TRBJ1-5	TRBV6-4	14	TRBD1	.	CASSLTGGTEPQHF	TGTGCCAGCAGTCTTACAGGGGGCACGGAGCCCCAGCATTTT
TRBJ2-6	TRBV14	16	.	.	CASSQATRSGANVLTF	TGTGCCAGCAGCCAAGCAACTCGCTCTGGGGCCAACGTCCTGACTTTC
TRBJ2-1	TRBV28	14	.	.	CASSLYRSYNEQFF	TGTGCCAGCAGTTTATATCGGAGCTACAATGAGCAGTTCTTC
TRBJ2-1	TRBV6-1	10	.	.	CASSELAVFF	TGTGCCAGCAGTGAATTAGCAGTGTTCTTC
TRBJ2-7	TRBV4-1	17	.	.	CASSQVTKGSSSYEQYF	TGCGCCAGCAGCCAAGTTACCAAGGGCTCAAGCTCCTACGAGCAGTACTTC
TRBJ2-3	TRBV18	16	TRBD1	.	CASSKPGTGVADTQYF	TGTGCCAGCTCAAAACCCGGGACAGGGGTTGCAGATACGCAGTATTTT
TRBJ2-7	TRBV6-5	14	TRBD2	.	CASSYSSGGYEQYF	TGTGCCAGCAGTTACAGTAGCGGGGGCTACGAGCAGTACTTC
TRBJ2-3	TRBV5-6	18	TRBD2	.	CASSFGLAGVIGTDTQYF	TGTGCCAGCAGCTTCGGGCTAGCGGGAGTCATAGGCACAGATACGCAGTATTTT
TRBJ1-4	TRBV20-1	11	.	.	CSATPWGPGNF	.
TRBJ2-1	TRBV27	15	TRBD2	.	CASSQGLAGVNEQFF	TGTGCCAGCAGTCAAGGGCTAGCGGGAGTTAATGAGCAGTTCTTC
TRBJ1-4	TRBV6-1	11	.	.	CASSETLKLFF	TGTGCCAGCAGTGAGACCTTAAAACTGTTTTTT
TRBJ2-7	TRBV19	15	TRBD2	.	CASSMMLAGVYEQYF	TGTGCCAGTAGTATGATGCTAGCGGGAGTCTACGAGCAGTACTTC
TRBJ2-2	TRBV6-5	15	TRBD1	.	CASRSGGANTGELFF	TGTGCCAGCAGATCAGGGGGCGCGAACACCGGGGAGCTGTTTTTT
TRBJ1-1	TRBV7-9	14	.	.	CASSSNPRYTEAFF	TGTGCCAGCAGCTCGAACCCCAGATACACTGAAGCTTTCTTT
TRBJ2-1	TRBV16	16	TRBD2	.	CASSQSLGLADNEQFF	TGTGCCAGCAGCCAATCGCTCGGGCTAGCGGACAATGAGCAGTTCTTC